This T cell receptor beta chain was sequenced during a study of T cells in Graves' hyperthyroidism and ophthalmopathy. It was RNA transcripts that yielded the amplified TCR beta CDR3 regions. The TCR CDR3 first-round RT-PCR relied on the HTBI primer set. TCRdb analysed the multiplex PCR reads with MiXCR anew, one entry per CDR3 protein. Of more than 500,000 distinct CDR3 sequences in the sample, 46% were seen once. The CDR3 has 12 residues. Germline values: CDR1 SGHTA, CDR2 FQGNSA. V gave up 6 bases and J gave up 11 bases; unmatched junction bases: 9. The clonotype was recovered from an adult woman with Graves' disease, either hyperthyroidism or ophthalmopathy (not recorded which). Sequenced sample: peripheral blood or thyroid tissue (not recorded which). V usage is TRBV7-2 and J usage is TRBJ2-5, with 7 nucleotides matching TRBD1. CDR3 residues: CASRNRDREQYF. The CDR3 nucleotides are TGTGCCAGCAGGAATAGGGACAGAGAGCAGTACTTC.